The 18 T cell receptor beta chains reported below all come from one sample, sequenced in a study of T cells in Graves' hyperthyroidism and ophthalmopathy. Amplification yielded TCR beta CDR3 regions, with RNA transcripts as the source. The HTBI set primed first-round TCR CDR3 RT-PCR. TCRdb itself ran the multiplex PCR reads through MiXCR, one entry per CDR3 protein. Here the sample spans some 800,000 distinct CDR3 sequences, more than 30% being singletons. Sequencing was done on a sample of blood. The receptors were gathered from a young man with Graves' hyperthyroidism.

V and J are TRBV11-3 and TRBJ1-1, with 7 positions matching TRBD1. There are 18 residues in the CDR3. Unmatched junction bases numbered 17, after V lost 7 bases and J lost 0 bases. Looked up from germline, CDR1 is SGHNT and CDR2 is YENEEA. The CDR3 DNA reads as TGTGCCAGCACTTTGGGAGGGGACAGAGCCGCCATGAACACTGAAGCTTTCTTT. Translated, it gives CASTLGGDRAAMNTEAFF. The full variable domain, with the rest looked up from reference TRBV11-3 and TRBJ1-1, is EAGVVQSPRYKIIEKKQPVAFWCNPISGHNTLYWYLQNLGQGPELLIRYENEEAVDDSQLPKDRFSAERLKGVDSTLKIQPAELGDSAVYLCASTLGGDRAAMNTEAFFGQGTRLTVV.

This clonotype showed up just a few times. The V gene is TRBV20-1, the J gene TRBJ1-3, with 10 bases matching TRBD1. Germline trimming cut 5 bases from V and 2 bases from J; bases unmatched to any gene: 3. Germline V CDR1 and CDR2: DFQATT, SNEGSKA (reference sequence). This CDR3 is 14 amino acids long. CDR3 in amino acids: CSASDRGPGNTIYF. The DNA for the CDR3 is TGCAGTGCTTCCGACAGGGGGCCTGGAAACACCATATATTTT.

The sample holds a few counts of this clonotype. V gene TRBV10-3 combines with J gene TRBJ2-7, with a possible D match to TRBD1 (6 bases). The germline V gene encodes CDR1 ENHRY and CDR2 SYGVKD. The V end was cut by 10 bases, the J end by 4 bases, with 17 bases between. The CDR3 consists of 13 residues. The CDR3 DNA reads TGTGCCACCTCGACAGGCGAGAAATACGAGCAGTACTTC. Amino acids: CATSTGEKYEQYF.

V gene TRBV7-9 combines with J gene TRBJ2-5; D may be TRBD2 (5 bases). The germline V gene has CDR1 SEHNR and CDR2 FQNEAQ (reference sequence). This CDR3 spans 14 amino acids. V was pared by 3 bases and J by 8 bases, with 16 bases between. Here the CDR3 reads CASSLRAEAGTQYF. The CDR3, as DNA: TGTGCCAGCAGCTTGAGGGCGGAGGCAGGAACCCAGTACTTC.

This clonotype came up many times. J is TRBJ1-4 and V is TRBV9; 7 nucleotides match TRBD1. The V gene's germline CDR1 is SGDLS and CDR2 YYNGEE. CDR3 length: 14 residues. Trimming removed 3 bases from V and 6 bases from J; junction bases left unmatched: 5. The CDR3 DNA is TGTGCCAGCAGCGCGACAGGGCTAGATGAAAAACTGTTTTTT. Translated: CASSATGLDEKLFF.

In this sample, this clonotype turned up many times. The chain has TRBV29-1 and TRBJ2-7; D gene unclear. There are 12 residues in the CDR3. V was pared by 0 bases and J by 3 bases, with 6 bases between. Germline V gives CDR1 SQVTM, CDR2 ANQGSEA. CDR3 protein: CSVEDQDYEQYF. CDR3 bases: TGCAGCGTTGAAGATCAGGACTACGAGCAGTACTTC.

V gene TRBV7-2 combines with J gene TRBJ1-3, with TRBD1 as a possible D gene (5 bases). This CDR3 spans 17 amino acids. The V end was cut by 2 bases, the J end by 0 bases, with 14 bases between. Germline V gene sequence: CDR1 SGHTA, CDR2 FQGNSA. CDR3 in DNA: TGTGCCAGCAGCTTATGGTCGGGGGGGAACTCTGGAAACACCATATATTTT. Its translation is CASSLWSGGNSGNTIYF.

The sample holds a few counts of this clonotype. The CDR3 DNA is TGTGCCAGCAGCCAAGATGGGCTAGCGGGAGGGAACGAGCAGTACTTC. This codes for CASSQDGLAGGNEQYF. J is TRBJ2-7 and V is TRBV7-2, with 12 bases identical to TRBD2. Trimming cost V 5 bases and J 5 bases; bases outside gene matches: 10. The CDR3 spans 16 residues. Germline CDR1 reads SGHTA; CDR2 reads FQGNSA. The complete variable domain, with remaining parts taken from reference TRBV7-2 and TRBJ2-7, reads GAGVSQSPSNKVTEKGKDVELRCDPISGHTALYWYRQSLGQGLEFLIYFQGNSAPDKSGLPSDRFSAERTGGSVSTLTIQRTQQEDSAVYLCASSQDGLAGGNEQYFGPGTRLTVT.

The sample holds a few counts of this clonotype. This chain connects TRBV10-3 to TRBJ1-1; D is perhaps TRBD1 (5 bases). The germline CDR1 and CDR2 sequences are ENHRY and SYGVKD. This CDR3 has 12 amino acids. Trimming removed 10 bases from V and 7 bases from J, with 16 bases in between. CDR3 residues: CASFRGRDEAFF. CDR3 nucleotide sequence: TGTGCCAGCTTCCGGGGACGGGATGAAGCTTTCTTT.

In this sample, this clonotype turned up a few times. The V gene is TRBV2, the J gene TRBJ1-6; tentative D call: TRBD1 (5 bases). Germline CDR1 reads SNHLY; CDR2 reads FYNNEI. The CDR3 sequence is 15 residues long. The V end lost 4 bases, the J end lost 9 bases, and 16 bases lay between the germline ends. Written as DNA, the CDR3 is TGTGCCAGCAGTGCCCGGGGGGGAGGAAGTTCACCCCTCCACTTT. Amino acids: CASSARGGGSSPLHF.

This clonotype showed up just a few times. The chain employs TRBV11-2 and TRBJ2-7; 9 bases map to TRBD1. Trimming cost V 7 bases and J 3 bases; bases outside gene matches: 7. Germline loops: CDR1 SGHAT, CDR2 FQNNGV. This CDR3 spans 14 amino acids. This CDR3 reads CASKPGQGDYEQYF. The CDR3, as DNA: TGTGCCAGCAAACCGGGACAGGGAGACTACGAGCAGTACTTC.

Turning to this clonotype: A read error may produce the germline difference seen at one junction end. The rearrangement joins TRBV7-9 to TRBJ2-7, with D possibly being TRBD1 (6 bases). CDR1 SEHNR and CDR2 FQNEAQ come from the germline V gene (reference sequence). The CDR3 runs 14 residues. This CDR3 reads CASSPSGHPYGQYF. CDR3 nucleotide sequence: TGTGCCAGCAGCCCATCGGGACACCCCTACGGGCAGTACTTC.

The V gene is TRBV9, the J gene TRBJ2-1; tentatively, D is TRBD2 (6 bases). CDR1 is SGDLS, CDR2 YYNGEE, per germline. V was pared by 3 bases and J by 8 bases, with 12 bases between. The CDR3 extends over 13 amino acids. CDR3 DNA sequence: TGTGCCAGCAGCGCGGGGGACGCCTATGAGCAGTTCTTC. It specifies CASSAGDAYEQFF.

This clonotype was detected many times. V and J are TRBV29-1 and TRBJ2-5; the match to TRBD2 covers 7 bases. Trimming cost V 7 bases and J 9 bases; bases outside gene matches: 20. Germline CDR1 is SQVTM and CDR2 is ANQGSEA. This CDR3 has 15 residues. As DNA, the CDR3 is TGCAGCGCTTACACTCCCCGGGCTCCTGCGGGAGCCCAGTACTTC. Translating it yields CSAYTPRAPAGAQYF.

The rearrangement joins TRBV5-1 to TRBJ2-2, with D possibly TRBD2 on 5 matching bases. Trimming removed 4 bases at V and 3 bases at J, with 10 bases between. Germline V CDR1 and CDR2: SGHRS, YFSETQ. CDR3 length: 14 residues. For the CDR3, the DNA is TGCGCCAGCAGCAAGGACTTTTACACCGGGGAGCTGTTTTTT. Protein sequence: CASSKDFYTGELFF.

This rearrangement joins TRBV5-4 to TRBJ2-5, with 10 bases aligning to TRBD2. The V gene's germline CDR1 is SGHNT and CDR2 YYREEE (reference sequence). The CDR3 totals 17 residues. The ends lost 4 bases at V and 4 bases at J; junction bases unmatched: 13. The CDR3 bases are TGTGCCAGCAGCCAAGATTTTCAGCGGGGGGGCCGAGAGACCCAGTACTTC. This sequence encodes CASSQDFQRGGRETQYF. The whole variable domain, remainder taken from reference TRBV5-4 and TRBJ2-5, is ETGVTQSPTHLIKTRGQQVTLRCSSQSGHNTVSWYQQALGQGPQFIFQYYREEENGRGNFPPRFSGLQFPNYSSELNVNALELDDSALYLCASSQDFQRGGRETQYFGPGTRLLVL.

This clonotype was counted ten times or more. In nucleotides, the CDR3 is TGTGCCAGCAGCCGTGGACGGACTTCTGGAAACACCATATATTTT. Translated: CASSRGRTSGNTIYF. The chain carries TRBV7-9 and TRBJ1-3; D call uncertain. V was clipped by 5 bases and J by 1 base, with 12 bases between them. Germline assignment: CDR1 SEHNR and CDR2 FQNEAQ (reference sequence). This CDR3 comprises 15 residues.

In the case of this clonotype: Since a much larger clone is just one base distant, this may be a read error. This sequence joins TRBV20-1 and TRBJ1-2, with D hard to call. The CDR3 totals 11 residues. CDR1 and CDR2 (germline): DFQATT, SNEGSKA (reference sequence). V lost 5 bases and J 7 bases, leaving 11 bases between the germline ends. This chain's CDR3 is CSARPTGGYTF. The CDR3 nucleotides are TGCAGTGCTCGCCCCACGGGTGGCTACACCTTC.